The sequence of this T cell receptor (beta chain) was determined in a study of T cell responses to AZD1222 COVID-19 vaccine. Study-wide points: Elevations in Spike-specific TCR breadth and depth followed administration of two AZD1222 doses. Variant regions that are unmutated are reportedly the target of nearly half of spike-specific TCRs.

Here immunoSEQ multiplex PCR was the method, and the copy in TCRdb shows in-frame clones only, minus some. The sample contains about 150,000 clones, about 90% of which appear only once. CDR3 length equals 16 residues. V lost 1 base and J lost 5; bases outside the gene matches: 7. Germline-derived CDR1 and CDR2 are KGHDR and SFDVKD. Whether given at about 4 or about 12 weeks, second doses were pooled. Worth noting for this clone: Its matching antigen is unknown.

The chain recombines TRBV24-1 with TRBJ2-3, with TRBD2 matching over 8 bases. The sequenced sample was peripheral blood, obtained 28 days after the second AZD1222 dose. The TCR comes from an adult who received the AZD1222 COVID-19 vaccine. This CDR3 is CATSDLSGREVDTQYF. The CDR3 nucleotides read TGTGCCACCAGTGATTTAAGCGGGAGAGAGGTAGATACGCAGTATTTT.